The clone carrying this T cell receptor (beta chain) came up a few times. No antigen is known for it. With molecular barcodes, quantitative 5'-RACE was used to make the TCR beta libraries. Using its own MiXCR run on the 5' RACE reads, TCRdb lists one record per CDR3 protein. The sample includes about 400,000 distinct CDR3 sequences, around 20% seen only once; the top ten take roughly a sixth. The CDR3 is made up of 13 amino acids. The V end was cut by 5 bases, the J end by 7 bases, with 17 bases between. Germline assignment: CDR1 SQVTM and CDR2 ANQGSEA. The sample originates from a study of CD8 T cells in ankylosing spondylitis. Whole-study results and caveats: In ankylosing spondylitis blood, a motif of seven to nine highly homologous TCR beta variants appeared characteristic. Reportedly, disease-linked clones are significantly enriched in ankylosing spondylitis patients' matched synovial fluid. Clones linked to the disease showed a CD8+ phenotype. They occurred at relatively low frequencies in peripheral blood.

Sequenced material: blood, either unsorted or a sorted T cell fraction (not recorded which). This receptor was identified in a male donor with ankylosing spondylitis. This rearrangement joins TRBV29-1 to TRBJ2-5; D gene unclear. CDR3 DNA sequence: TGCAGCGTTACCCCAGGTCCAGGTTCGACCCAGTACTTC. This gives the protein CSVTPGPGSTQYF.